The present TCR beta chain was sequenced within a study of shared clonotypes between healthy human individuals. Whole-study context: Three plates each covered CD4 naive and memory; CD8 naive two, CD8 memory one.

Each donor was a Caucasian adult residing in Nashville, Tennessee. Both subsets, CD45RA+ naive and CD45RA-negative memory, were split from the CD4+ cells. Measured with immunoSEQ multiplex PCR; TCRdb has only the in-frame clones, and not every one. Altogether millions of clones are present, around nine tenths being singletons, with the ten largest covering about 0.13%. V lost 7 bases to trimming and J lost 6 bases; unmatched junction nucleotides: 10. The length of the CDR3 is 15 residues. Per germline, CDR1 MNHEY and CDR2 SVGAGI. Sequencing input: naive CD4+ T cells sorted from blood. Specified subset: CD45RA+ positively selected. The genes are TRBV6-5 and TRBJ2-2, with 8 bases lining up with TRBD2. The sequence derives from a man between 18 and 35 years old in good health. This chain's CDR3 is CASNSGEGEAGELFF. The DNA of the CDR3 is TGTGCCAGCAATAGCGGGGAGGGGGAGGCCGGGGAGCTGTTTTTT.